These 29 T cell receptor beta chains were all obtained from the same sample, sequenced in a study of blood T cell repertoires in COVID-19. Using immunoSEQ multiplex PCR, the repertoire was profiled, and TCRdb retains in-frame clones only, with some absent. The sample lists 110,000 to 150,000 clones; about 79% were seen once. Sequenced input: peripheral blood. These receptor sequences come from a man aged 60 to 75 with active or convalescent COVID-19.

The CDR3 DNA reads TGTGCCAGCAGCCCACCTAATCGACCGGGAATCTATGGCTACACCTTC. It encodes CASSPPNRPGIYGYTF. This rearrangement joins TRBV7-9 to TRBJ1-2; D remains ambiguous. CDR3 length: 16 residues. Germline assignment: CDR1 SEHNR and CDR2 FQNEAQ (reference sequence). V was clipped by 5 bases and J by 4 bases, with 20 bases between them.

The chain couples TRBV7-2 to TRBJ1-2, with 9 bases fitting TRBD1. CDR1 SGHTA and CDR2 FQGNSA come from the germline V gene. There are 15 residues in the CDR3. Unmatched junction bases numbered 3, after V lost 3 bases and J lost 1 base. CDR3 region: CASSLPTGGNYGYTF. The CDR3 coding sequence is TGTGCCAGCAGCTTGCCGACAGGGGGTAACTATGGCTACACCTTC. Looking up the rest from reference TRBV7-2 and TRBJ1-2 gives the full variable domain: GAGVSQSPSNKVTEKGKDVELRCDPISGHTALYWYRQSLGQGLEFLIYFQGNSAPDKSGLPSDRFSAERTGGSVSTLTIQRTQQEDSAVYLCASSLPTGGNYGYTFGSGTRLTVV.

CDR3 coding DNA: TGTGCCAGCAGCGTCGGGGGGGTAGCGGGGAGGTACCAAGAGACCCAGTACTTC. This gives the protein CASSVGGVAGRYQETQYF. The gene calls are TRBV5-4 and TRBJ2-5; the match to TRBD2 covers 8 bases. CDR1 and CDR2 from the germline V gene are SGHNT and YYREEE (reference sequence). J gave up 0 bases and V 4 bases, and 14 bases lay outside the gene matches. CDR3 length equals 18 residues.

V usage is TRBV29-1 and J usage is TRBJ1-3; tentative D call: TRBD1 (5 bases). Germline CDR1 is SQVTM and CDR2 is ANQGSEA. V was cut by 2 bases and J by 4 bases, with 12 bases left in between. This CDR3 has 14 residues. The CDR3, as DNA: TGCAGCGTTGAACCCAGGGTAGAAGGAAACACCATATATTTT. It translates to CSVEPRVEGNTIYF.

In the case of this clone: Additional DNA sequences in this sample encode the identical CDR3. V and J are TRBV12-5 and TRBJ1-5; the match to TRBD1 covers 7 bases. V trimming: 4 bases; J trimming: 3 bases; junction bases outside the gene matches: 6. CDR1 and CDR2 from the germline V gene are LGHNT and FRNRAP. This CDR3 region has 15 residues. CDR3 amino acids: CASGWTGPSNQPQHF. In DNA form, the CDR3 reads TGTGCTAGTGGTTGGACAGGCCCTTCCAATCAGCCCCAGCATTTT.

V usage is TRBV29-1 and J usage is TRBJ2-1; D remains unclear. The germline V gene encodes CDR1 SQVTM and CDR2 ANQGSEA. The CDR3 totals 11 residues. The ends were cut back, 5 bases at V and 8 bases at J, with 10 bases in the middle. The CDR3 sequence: CSVPREDEQFF. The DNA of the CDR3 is TGCAGCGTTCCGCGTGAGGATGAGCAGTTCTTC.

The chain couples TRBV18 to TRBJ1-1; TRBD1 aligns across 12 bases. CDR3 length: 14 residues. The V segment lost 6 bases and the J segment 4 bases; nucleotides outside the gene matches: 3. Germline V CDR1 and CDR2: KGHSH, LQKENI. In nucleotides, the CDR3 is TGTGCCAGCTCGGGGGGACAGGGGGCCACTGAAGCTTTCTTT. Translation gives CASSGGQGATEAFF.

The CDR3 bases are TGTGCCAGCAGCTTGACTAGCGGCCAAGAGACCCAGTACTTC. It is translated as CASSLTSGQETQYF. The genes are TRBV7-2 and TRBJ2-5; 9 bases map to TRBD2. After removal of 3 bases from V and 1 base from J, the junction contained 0 bases not matched to a gene. CDR3 length: 14 residues. Germline CDR1 SGHTA, CDR2 FQGNSA.

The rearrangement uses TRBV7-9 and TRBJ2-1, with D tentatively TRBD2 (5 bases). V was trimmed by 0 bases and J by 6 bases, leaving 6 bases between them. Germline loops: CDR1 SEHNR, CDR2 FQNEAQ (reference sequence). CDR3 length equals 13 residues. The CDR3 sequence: CASSLAGANEQFF. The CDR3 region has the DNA TGTGCCAGCAGCTTAGCGGGAGCCAATGAGCAGTTCTTC.

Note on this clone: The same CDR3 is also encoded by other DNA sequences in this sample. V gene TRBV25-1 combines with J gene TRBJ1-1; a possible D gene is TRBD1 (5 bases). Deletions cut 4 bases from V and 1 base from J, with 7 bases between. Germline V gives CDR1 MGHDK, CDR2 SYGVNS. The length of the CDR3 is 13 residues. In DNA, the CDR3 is TGTGCCAGCAGTGCCACAGGGAACACTGAAGCTTTCTTT. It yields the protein CASSATGNTEAFF.

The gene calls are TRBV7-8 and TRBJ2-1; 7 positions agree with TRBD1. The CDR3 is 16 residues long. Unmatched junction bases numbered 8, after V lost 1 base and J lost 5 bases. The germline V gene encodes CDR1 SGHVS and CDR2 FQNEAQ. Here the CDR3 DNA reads TGTGCCAGCAGCTTAGGAGGGGGCATAGATGACAATGAGCAGTTCTTC. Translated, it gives CASSLGGGIDDNEQFF.

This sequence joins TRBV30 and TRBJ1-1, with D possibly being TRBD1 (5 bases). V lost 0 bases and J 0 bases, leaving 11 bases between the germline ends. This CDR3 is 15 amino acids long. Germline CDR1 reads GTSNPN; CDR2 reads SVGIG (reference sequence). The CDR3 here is CAWSVRQRMNTEAFF. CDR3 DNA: TGTGCCTGGAGTGTACGACAGCGAATGAACACTGAAGCTTTCTTT.

CDR3 sequence (DNA): TGTGCCAGCAGCAAAAATGGGGGAGGATTTAAGAGGGACACTGAAGCTTTCTTT. This translates into CASSKNGGGFKRDTEAFF. This chain connects TRBV21-1 to TRBJ1-1. TRBV21-1 is a pseudogene segment. There are 18 residues in the CDR3.

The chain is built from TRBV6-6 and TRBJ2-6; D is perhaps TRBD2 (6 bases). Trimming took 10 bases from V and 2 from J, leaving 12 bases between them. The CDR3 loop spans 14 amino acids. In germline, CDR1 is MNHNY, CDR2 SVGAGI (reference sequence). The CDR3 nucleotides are TGTGCCACAAACGGCGGGGCTGGGGCCAACGTCCTGACTTTC. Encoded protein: CATNGGAGANVLTF.

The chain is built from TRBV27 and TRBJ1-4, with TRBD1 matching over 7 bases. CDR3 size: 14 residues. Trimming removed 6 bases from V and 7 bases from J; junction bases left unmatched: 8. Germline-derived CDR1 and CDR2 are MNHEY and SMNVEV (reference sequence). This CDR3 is CASRSTGVVEKLFF. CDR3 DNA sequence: TGTGCCAGCAGGTCAACAGGGGTGGTTGAAAAACTGTTTTTT.

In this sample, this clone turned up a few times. Here the CDR3 DNA reads TGCGCCAGCAGTGACCTGGCCGGGGCCCAGTACTTC. Its translation is CASSDLAGAQYF. The chain couples TRBV10-1 to TRBJ2-5; perhaps TRBD2 as D (5 bases). The length of the CDR3 is 12 residues. CDR1 and CDR2 from the germline V gene are WNHNN and SYGVQD (reference sequence). Trimming cost V 3 bases and J 9 bases, with 11 bases left between them.

DNA of the CDR3: TGTGCCAGCAGCGTAGCTAGAATAGCGGAGGGGCCCTACAATGAGCAGTTCTTC. This encodes CASSVARIAEGPYNEQFF. V gene TRBV9 combines with J gene TRBJ2-1; possible D gene TRBD2, 6 bases. Trimming pared 0 bases from V and 2 bases from J, leaving 18 bases between. Germline V gives CDR1 SGDLS, CDR2 YYNGEE. The CDR3 totals 18 residues.

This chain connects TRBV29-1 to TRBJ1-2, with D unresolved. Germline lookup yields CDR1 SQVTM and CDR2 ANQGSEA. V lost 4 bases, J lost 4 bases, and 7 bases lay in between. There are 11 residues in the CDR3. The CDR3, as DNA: TGCAGCGTTGCAGCGTTCTATGGCTACACCTTC. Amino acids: CSVAAFYGYTF.

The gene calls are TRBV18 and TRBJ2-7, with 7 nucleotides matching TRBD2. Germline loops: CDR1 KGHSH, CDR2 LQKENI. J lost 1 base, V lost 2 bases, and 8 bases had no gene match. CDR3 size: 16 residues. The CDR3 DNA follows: TGTGCCAGCTCACCATTCGCGGGGGAACAGTCCTACGAGCAGTACTTC. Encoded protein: CASSPFAGEQSYEQYF.

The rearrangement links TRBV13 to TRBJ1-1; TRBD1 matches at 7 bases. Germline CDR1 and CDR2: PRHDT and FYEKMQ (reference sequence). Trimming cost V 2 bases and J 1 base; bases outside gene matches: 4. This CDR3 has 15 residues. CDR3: CASSLPGQKNTEAFF. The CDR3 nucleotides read TGTGCCAGCAGCTTACCGGGACAGAAGAACACTGAAGCTTTCTTT.

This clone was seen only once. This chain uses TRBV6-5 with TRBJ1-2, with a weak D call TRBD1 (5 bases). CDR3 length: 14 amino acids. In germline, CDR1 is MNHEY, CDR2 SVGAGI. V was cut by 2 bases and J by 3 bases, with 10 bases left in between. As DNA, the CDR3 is TGTGCCAGCAGTTACCAGCAGGGCGACTATGGCTACACCTTC. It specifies CASSYQQGDYGYTF.

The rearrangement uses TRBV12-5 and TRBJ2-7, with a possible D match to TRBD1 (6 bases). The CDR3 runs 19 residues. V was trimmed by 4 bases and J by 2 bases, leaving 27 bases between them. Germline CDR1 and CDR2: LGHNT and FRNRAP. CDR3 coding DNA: TGTGCTAGTGGTTCAACACAGGGACGACGAGCTACTAATACCTACGAGCAGTACTTC. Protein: CASGSTQGRRATNTYEQYF. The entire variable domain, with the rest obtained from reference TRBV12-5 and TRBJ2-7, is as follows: DARVTQTPRHKVTEMGQEVTMRCQPILGHNTVFWYRQTMMQGLELLAYFRNRAPLDDSGMPKDRFSAEMPDATLATLKIQPSEPRDSAVYFCASGSTQGRRATNTYEQYFGPGTRLTVT.

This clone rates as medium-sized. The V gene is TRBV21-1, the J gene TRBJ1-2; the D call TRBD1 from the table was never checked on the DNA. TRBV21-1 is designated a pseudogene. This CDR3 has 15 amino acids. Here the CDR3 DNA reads TGTGCCAGCAGCAAAGCGCGAGGGGGCTGCTATGGCTACACCTTC. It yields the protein CASSKARGGCYGYTF.

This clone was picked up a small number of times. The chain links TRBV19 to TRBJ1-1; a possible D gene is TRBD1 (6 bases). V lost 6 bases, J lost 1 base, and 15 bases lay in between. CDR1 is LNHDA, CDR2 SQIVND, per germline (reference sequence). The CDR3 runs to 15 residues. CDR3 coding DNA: TGTGCCAGTAGGAAGGGGGACACACAGAACACTGAAGCTTTCTTT. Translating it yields CASRKGDTQNTEAFF.

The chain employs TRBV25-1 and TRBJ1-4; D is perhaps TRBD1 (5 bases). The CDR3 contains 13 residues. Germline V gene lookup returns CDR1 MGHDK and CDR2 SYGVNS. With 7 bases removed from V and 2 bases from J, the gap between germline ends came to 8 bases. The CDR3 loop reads CASTGNTNEKLFF. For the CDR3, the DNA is TGTGCCAGCACAGGGAATACTAATGAAAAACTGTTTTTT.

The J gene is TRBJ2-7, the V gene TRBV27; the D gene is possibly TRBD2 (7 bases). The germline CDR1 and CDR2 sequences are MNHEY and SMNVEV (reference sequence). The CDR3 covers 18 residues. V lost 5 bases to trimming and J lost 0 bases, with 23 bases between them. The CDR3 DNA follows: TGTGCCAGCAGTCCAATCGGGGGGCCGGGGGCGAGCTCCTACGAGCAGTACTTC. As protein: CASSPIGGPGASSYEQYF.

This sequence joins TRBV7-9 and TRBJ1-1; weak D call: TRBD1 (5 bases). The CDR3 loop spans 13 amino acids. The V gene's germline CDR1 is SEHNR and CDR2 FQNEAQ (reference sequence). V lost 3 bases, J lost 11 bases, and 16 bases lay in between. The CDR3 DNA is TGTGCCAGCAGCTTGGACCTCAGGGAGGAGGCTTTCTTT. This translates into CASSLDLREEAFF.

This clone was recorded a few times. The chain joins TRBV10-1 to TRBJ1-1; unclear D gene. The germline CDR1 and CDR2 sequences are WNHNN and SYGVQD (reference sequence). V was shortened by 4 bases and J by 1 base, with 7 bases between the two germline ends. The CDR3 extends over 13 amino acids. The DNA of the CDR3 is TGCGCCAGCAGTGGTTATAAGAACACTGAAGCTTTCTTT. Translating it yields CASSGYKNTEAFF.

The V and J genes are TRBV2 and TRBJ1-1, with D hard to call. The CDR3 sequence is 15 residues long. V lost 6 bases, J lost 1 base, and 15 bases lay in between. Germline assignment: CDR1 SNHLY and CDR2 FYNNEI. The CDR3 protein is CASSNGMAGNTEAFF. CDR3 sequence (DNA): TGTGCCAGCAGCAACGGGATGGCAGGGAACACTGAAGCTTTCTTT.